This T cell receptor beta chain was identified during a study of blood T cell repertoires in COVID-19. Study information: Nucleic acid was either cDNA or gDNA, and it came from T cells, B-cell-depleted T cells, or PBMCs.

Here immunoSEQ multiplex PCR was the method, and the copy in TCRdb shows in-frame clones only, minus some. The sample holds some 230,000 clones, about 88% seen once. The V end was cut by 2 bases, the J end by 3 bases, with 13 bases between. CDR1 and CDR2 from the germline V gene are GTSNPN and SVGIG (reference sequence). The CDR3 runs 14 residues. This chain joins TRBV30 and TRBJ1-1; D gene uncertain. This clonotype originated in a woman in her fifties or sixties with COVID-19, enrolled during active disease. Sequencing input: peripheral blood. The DNA for the CDR3 is TGTGCCTGGAGTCTAACCGGGAAGGACACTGAAGCTTTCTTT. Translation gives CAWSLTGKDTEAFF. The full variable domain, with the rest looked up from reference TRBV30 and TRBJ1-1, is SQTIHQWPATLVQPVGSPLSLECTVEGTSNPNLYWYRQAAGRGLQLLFYSVGIGQISSEVPQNLSASRPQDRQFILSSKKLLLSDSGFYLCAWSLTGKDTEAFFGQGTRLTVV.